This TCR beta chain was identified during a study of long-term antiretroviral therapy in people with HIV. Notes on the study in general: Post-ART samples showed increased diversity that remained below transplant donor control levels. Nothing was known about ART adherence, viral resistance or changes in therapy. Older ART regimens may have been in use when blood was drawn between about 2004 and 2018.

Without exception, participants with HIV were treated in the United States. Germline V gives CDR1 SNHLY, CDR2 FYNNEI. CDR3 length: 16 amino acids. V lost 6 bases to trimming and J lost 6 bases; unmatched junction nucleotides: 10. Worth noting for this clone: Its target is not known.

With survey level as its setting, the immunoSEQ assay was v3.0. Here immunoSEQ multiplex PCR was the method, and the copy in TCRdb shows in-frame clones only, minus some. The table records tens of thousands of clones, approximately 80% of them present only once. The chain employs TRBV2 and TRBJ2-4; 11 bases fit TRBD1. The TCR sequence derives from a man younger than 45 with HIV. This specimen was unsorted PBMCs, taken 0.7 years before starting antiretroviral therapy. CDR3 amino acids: CASRGQGAVASNIQYF. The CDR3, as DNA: TGTGCCAGCAGAGGACAGGGGGCCGTGGCCTCAAACATTCAGTACTTC.